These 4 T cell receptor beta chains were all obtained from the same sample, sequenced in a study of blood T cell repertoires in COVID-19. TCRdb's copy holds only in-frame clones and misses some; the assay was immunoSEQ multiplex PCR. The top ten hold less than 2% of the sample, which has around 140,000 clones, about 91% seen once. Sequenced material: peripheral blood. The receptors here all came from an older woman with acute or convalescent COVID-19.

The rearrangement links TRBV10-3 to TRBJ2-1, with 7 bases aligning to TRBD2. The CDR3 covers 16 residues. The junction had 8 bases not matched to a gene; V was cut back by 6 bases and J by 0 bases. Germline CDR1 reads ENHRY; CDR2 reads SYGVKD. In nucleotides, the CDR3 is TGTGCCATCAGCTACTCCGGGGGGAACTCCTACAATGAGCAGTTCTTC. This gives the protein CAISYSGGNSYNEQFF.

CDR3 residues: CASSPGGTYEQYF. The CDR3 nucleotides are TGTGCCAGCAGCCCGGGGGGTACCTACGAGCAGTACTTC. The rearrangement links TRBV3-1 (or the pseudogene TRBV3-2) to TRBJ2-7, with 7 bases fitting TRBD2. Per germline, CDR1 LGHDT and CDR2 YNNKEL (reference sequence). J gave up 2 bases and V 4 bases, and 2 bases lay outside the gene matches. The CDR3 has 13 residues.

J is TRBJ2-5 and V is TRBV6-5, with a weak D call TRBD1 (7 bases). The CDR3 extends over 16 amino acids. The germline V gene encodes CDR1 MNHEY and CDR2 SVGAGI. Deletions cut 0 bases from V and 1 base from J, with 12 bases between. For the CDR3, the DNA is TGTGCCAGCAGTTACTCGGAGGGACAGCCCCAAGAGACCCAGTACTTC. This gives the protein CASSYSEGQPQETQYF.

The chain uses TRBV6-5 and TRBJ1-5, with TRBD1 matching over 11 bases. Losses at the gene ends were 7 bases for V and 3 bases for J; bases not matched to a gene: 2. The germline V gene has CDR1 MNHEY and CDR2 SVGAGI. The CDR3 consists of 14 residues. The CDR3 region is CASMGQGDNQPQHF. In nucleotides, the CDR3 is TGTGCCAGCATGGGACAGGGGGACAATCAGCCCCAGCATTTT.